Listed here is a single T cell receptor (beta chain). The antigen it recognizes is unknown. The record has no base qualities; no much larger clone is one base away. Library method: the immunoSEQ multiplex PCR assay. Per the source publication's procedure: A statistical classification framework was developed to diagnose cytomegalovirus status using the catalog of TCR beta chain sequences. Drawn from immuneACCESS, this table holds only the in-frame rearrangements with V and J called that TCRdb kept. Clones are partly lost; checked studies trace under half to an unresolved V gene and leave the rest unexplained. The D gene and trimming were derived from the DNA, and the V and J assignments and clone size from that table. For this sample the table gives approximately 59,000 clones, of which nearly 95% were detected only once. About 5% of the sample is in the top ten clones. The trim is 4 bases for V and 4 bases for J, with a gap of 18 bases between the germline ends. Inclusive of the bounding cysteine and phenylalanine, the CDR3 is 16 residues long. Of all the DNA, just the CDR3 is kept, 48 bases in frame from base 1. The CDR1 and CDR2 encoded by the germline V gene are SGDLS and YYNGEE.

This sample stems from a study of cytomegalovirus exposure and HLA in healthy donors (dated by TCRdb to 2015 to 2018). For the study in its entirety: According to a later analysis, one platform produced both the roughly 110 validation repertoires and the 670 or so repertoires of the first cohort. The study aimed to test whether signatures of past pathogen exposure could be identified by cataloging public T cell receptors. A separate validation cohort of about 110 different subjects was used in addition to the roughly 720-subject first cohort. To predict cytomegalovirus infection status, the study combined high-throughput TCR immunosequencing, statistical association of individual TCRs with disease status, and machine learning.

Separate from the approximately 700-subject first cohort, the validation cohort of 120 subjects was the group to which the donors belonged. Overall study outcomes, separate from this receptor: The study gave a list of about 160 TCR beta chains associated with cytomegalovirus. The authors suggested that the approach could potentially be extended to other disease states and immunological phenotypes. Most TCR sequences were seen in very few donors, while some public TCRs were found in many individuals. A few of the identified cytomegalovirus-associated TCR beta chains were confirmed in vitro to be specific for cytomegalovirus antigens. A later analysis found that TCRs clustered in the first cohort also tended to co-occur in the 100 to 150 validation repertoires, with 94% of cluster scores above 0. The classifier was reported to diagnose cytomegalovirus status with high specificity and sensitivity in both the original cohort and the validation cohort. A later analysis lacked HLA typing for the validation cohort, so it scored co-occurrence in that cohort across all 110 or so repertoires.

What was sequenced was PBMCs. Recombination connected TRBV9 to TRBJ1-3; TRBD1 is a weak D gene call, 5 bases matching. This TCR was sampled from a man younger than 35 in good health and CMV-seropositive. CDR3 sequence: CASSPSQGQAGNTIYF. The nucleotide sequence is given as TGTGCCAGCAGCCCAAGCCAGGGTCAGGCAGGAAACACCATATATTTT.